This TCR beta chain appears in the sequencing data of a study of CD8+ T cells in alopecia areata. As for the study in general: Oral tofacitinib (5 to 10 mg twice daily) was administered to treated patients. Findings of the study overall: Many expanded lesional clones persisted during tofacitinib (in both scalp and blood). The study found tofacitinib significantly decreased scalp clonality and expanded CD8+ clones among the top 100.

RNA extraction and reverse transcription yielded cDNA as sequencing template. TCRdb keeps only in-frame clones here, not all; method: immunoSEQ multiplex PCR. The sample comprises 200,000 to 250,000 clones, 66% of which are singletons, and roughly 1.2% rests with the top ten. Deletions cut 0 bases from V and 5 bases from J, with 8 bases between. CDR1 is SGHRS, CDR2 YFSETQ, per germline. CDR3 size: 13 residues. Treatment in this sample: oral pan-JAK inhibitor, 5-10 mg twice daily. As for this clone: The target antigen is unknown.

The sequence was obtained from a human donor with alopecia areata. The source was CD4+ T cells sorted from blood, collected between weeks 44 and 45, from a patient treated with tofacitinib. The chain joins TRBV5-1 to TRBJ1-1; no definite D call. DNA of the CDR3: TGCGCCAGCAGCTTGGGTGGGGTAACTGAAGCTTTCTTT. It codes for CASSLGGVTEAFF.